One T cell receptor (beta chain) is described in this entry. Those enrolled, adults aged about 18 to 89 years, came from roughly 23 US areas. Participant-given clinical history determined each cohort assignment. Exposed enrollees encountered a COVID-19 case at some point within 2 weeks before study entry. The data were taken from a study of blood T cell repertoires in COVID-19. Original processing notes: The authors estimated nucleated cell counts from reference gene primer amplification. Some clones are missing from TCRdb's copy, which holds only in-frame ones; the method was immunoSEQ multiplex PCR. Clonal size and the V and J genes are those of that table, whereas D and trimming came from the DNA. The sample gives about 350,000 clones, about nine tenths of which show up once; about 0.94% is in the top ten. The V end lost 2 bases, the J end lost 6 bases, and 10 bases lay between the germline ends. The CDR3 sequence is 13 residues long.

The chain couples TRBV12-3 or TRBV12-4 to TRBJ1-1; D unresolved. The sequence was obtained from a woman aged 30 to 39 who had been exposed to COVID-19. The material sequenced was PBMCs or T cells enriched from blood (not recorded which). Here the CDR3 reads CASSLMASAEAFF. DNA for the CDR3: TGTGCCAGCAGTTTAATGGCCTCCGCTGAAGCTTTCTTT.